What follows is one T cell receptor (beta chain) and its context. Its antigen is currently not known. There are no base qualities to consult, and no much larger clone falls within one base. CDR1 and CDR2 (MDHEN, SYDVKM) derive from the germline V gene. Germline trimming amounts to 4 bases on V and 8 bases on J, with 11 as the count of junction bases outside the gene matches. The CDR3 covers 16 residues, taking in both the cysteine and the phenylalanine. The CDR3 DNA has 48 bases and is translated from base 1. Per the publication, the time point label means: baseline before first vaccination. In the paper's terms, the treatment or condition label means: meningococcal conjugate vaccine given as trial control. Vaccinee samples came from UK trials COV001 and COV002, including a single-blind randomized controlled phase 2/3 trial of AZD1222 (ChAdOx1 nCoV-19) in healthy adults. For TCRbeta chain sequencing, PBMC samples from trial participants were taken at day 0 and at day 28 after the second dose.

The CDR3 regions of human TCRbeta chains were analyzed by immunosequencing. On the study's bioinformatics: Repertoire TCRs were matched against a reference library of SARS-CoV-2-specific TCRs generated with the MIRA antigen-specificity platform. Breadth was defined as the fraction of unique TCRs that were SARS-CoV-2-associated. Depth was defined as the fraction of total T cells that were SARS-CoV-2-associated. Using the MIRA data, each spike-specific TCR was assigned both to the spike region to which the TCR was reactive and to a CD4 or CD8 class. Log10-transformed breadth and depth values were compared by one-way ANOVA with Sidak's multiple comparisons tests. TCRdb holds this immuneACCESS table with in-frame rearrangements only. Some clones are missing; in checked studies, unresolved V genes explain under half, and the rest has no known cause. The DNA was the basis for D and trimming; V, J and clone size are from that table. For this sample the table gives around 100,000 clones, of which approximately 89% were detected only once. The ten largest make up more than 3.5% of the sample.

The sample originates from a study of T cell responses to AZD1222 COVID-19 vaccine (dated by TCRdb to about 2021). With regard to the full study: A total of 233 trial participants underwent TCR sequencing, of whom about 200 had received two doses of AZD1222 and about 26 had received two doses of the MenACWY control vaccine. Enrollment into the trials was organized by age into subgroups of 18-55, 56-69 and 70-plus years, and those subgroups contained roughly 150, 30 and 60 TCR-sequenced participants, respectively.

Beyond this particular receptor, the publication reports: Reportedly, close to half of the unique spike-specific TCRs recognized epitopes lying outside the regions that are mutated in the B.1.351 and B.1.1.7 variants. CD4 TCRs associated with the vaccine covered the entire spike protein, and the dominant responses were in regions 160-218 and 743-854. Because no day 14 peak-response samples were available, repertoires were characterized only after the peak T cell response. Only a handful of AZD1222 recipients were SARS-CoV-2 seropositive at baseline, limiting conclusions about previously exposed vaccinees. In the small 56-69-year group, the increase in depth fell short of significance, most likely because of low power. Spike-specific TCR breadth and depth rose significantly after two AZD1222 doses compared with day 0 and with MenACWY recipients. Participants were mostly white British and included more females than males, and it was suggested by the authors that clonal diversity may have been underestimated.

Sequencing used peripheral blood, obtained on day 0 of MenACWY control vaccination. The V and J genes are TRBV28 and TRBJ1-4, and 9 bases in between align with TRBD1. The clonotype originates from an adult in good health. The base sequence is TGTGCCAGCAGTTCCTACAGGGGGCGGGGGGACGAAAAACTGTTTTTT. It is translated as CASSSYRGRGDEKLFF.